Each of the 18 T cell receptor beta chains below was sequenced from the same sample in a study of blood T cell repertoires in COVID-19. Using immunoSEQ multiplex PCR, the repertoire was profiled, and TCRdb retains in-frame clones only, with some absent. The sample lists around 40,000 clones, 80% occurring once. Sequencing used peripheral blood. Receptors were obtained from a man older than 75 with active or convalescent COVID-19.

This chain connects TRBV4-3 to TRBJ1-4, with TRBD1 matching over 10 bases. The germline V gene encodes CDR1 LGHNA and CDR2 YSLEER. V was pared by 3 bases and J by 5 bases, with 0 bases of the junction left unmatched. The CDR3 length is 14 residues. CDR3 in DNA: TGCGCCAGCAGCCAGGGACAGGGGAATGAAAAACTGTTTTTT. It translates to CASSQGQGNEKLFF.

This sequence joins TRBV29-1 and TRBJ1-1; D ambiguous. CDR1 and CDR2 (germline): SQVTM, ANQGSEA. The germline V and J ends were trimmed by 7 bases and 1 base, with 13 bases remaining between them. This CDR3 spans 13 amino acids. This CDR3 is CSAARQANTEAFF. CDR3 sequence (DNA): TGCAGCGCAGCCCGGCAGGCGAACACTGAAGCTTTCTTT.

This clone has a single count. The J gene is TRBJ2-3, the V gene TRBV7-3; 9 bases match TRBD2. This CDR3 has 18 amino acids. Germline trimming cut 5 bases from V and 0 bases from J; bases unmatched to any gene: 12. The germline CDR1 and CDR2 sequences are SGHTA and FQGTGA. DNA of the CDR3: TGTGCCAGCAGCGATCCGGGACTAGCAGACTCTAGCACAGATACGCAGTATTTT. It yields the protein CASSDPGLADSSTDTQYF.

The chain uses TRBV7-9 and TRBJ1-4, with 7 bases that match TRBD1. V lost 5 bases to trimming and J lost 7 bases; unmatched junction nucleotides: 13. The CDR3 is 16 amino acids. Germline V CDR1 and CDR2: SEHNR, FQNEAQ (reference sequence). The CDR3 is CASSPGTAIIGEKLFF. For the CDR3, the DNA is TGTGCCAGCAGCCCCGGGACAGCGATAATCGGTGAAAAACTGTTTTTT.

This clone was seen more than once but under ten times. V gene TRBV2 combines with J gene TRBJ2-1; weak D call: TRBD2 (5 bases). CDR1 and CDR2 (germline): SNHLY, FYNNEI. The V end lost 4 bases, the J end lost 0 bases, and 13 bases lay between the germline ends. This CDR3 has 16 amino acids. DNA of the CDR3: TGTGCCAGCAGTGCCCCCGGACTCCTCTCCTACAATGAGCAGTTCTTC. Its translation is CASSAPGLLSYNEQFF.

The rearrangement joins TRBV6-6 to TRBJ2-2; no definite D call. The CDR3 has 14 amino acids. The germline gives CDR1 MNHNY, CDR2 SVGAGI (reference sequence). The germline V and J ends were trimmed by 3 bases and 3 bases, with 8 bases remaining between them. The CDR3 nucleotides read TGTGCCAGCAGTTATTACCACTACACCGGGGAGCTGTTTTTT. This encodes CASSYYHYTGELFF.

V is TRBV28 and J is TRBJ2-7; D not resolved. The CDR3 runs 14 residues. Germline V gene data show CDR1 as MDHEN and CDR2 as SYDVKM. Trimming pared 6 bases from V and 2 bases from J, leaving 14 bases between. The CDR3 DNA reads TGTGCCAGCAGCCCCCTCCTCGTAACCTACGAGCAGTACTTC. Its protein product is CASSPLLVTYEQYF.

V gene TRBV6-1 combines with J gene TRBJ1-2; D gene unclear. This CDR3 is 15 amino acids long. The germline V gene encodes CDR1 MNHNS and CDR2 SASEGT. V lost 0 bases to trimming and J lost 8 bases, with 16 bases between them. The CDR3 region is CASSEARTVGFGYTF. Here the CDR3 DNA reads TGTGCCAGCAGTGAAGCGCGAACAGTAGGATTCGGCTACACCTTC.

By its share, this clone is medium-sized. This chain connects TRBV25-1 to TRBJ2-1; 7 positions match TRBD1. Germline V CDR1 and CDR2: MGHDK, SYGVNS. The CDR3 is 15 residues long. Trimming at V came to 5 bases and at J to 2 bases, leaving 6 bases not matched to a gene. This CDR3 is CASSPDRRPYNEQFF. The CDR3 nucleotides are TGTGCCAGCAGTCCGGACAGGAGACCCTACAATGAGCAGTTCTTC.

The chain recombines TRBV24-1 with TRBJ1-2, with a possible D match to TRBD1 (6 bases). This CDR3 has 13 amino acids. Trimming pared 9 bases from V and 3 bases from J, leaving 13 bases between. Germline CDR1 reads KGHDR; CDR2 reads SFDVKD. As DNA, the CDR3 is TGTGCCACCCGGGGGGCGGGAGACTATGGCTACACCTTC. As protein: CATRGAGDYGYTF.

V gene TRBV4-2 combines with J gene TRBJ2-5; 8 nucleotides line up with TRBD1. This CDR3 is built from 16 residues. Germline V CDR1 and CDR2: LGHNA, YNFKEQ. With 2 bases clipped from V and 3 bases from J, the junction kept 8 bases outside the gene matches. This CDR3 reads CASSQNGRGREETQYF. The CDR3 nucleotides are TGTGCCAGCAGCCAAAACGGCAGGGGGCGAGAAGAGACCCAGTACTTC.

The V call is TRBV5-1, the J call TRBJ2-5, with TRBD2 matching 9 bases. The J segment lost 2 bases and the V segment lost 2 bases, leaving 7 bases of the junction unmatched. This CDR3 has 16 amino acids. Germline values: CDR1 SGHRS, CDR2 YFSETQ. CDR3 DNA sequence: TGCGCCAGCAGCTTTACCAGCGGGGGGTCACAAGAGACCCAGTACTTC. Protein: CASSFTSGGSQETQYF.

J is TRBJ2-7 and V is TRBV5-4; TRBD1 is a possible D gene (6 bases). The germline CDR1 and CDR2 sequences are SGHNT and YYREEE (reference sequence). CDR3 length: 14 residues. Trimming pared 0 bases from V and 5 bases from J, leaving 12 bases between. CDR3 protein: CASSLAWKGDEQYF. The CDR3 nucleotides are TGTGCCAGCAGCTTGGCCTGGAAGGGGGACGAGCAGTACTTC.

The chain uses TRBV10-3 and TRBJ2-5, with 7 bases lining up with TRBD2. Germline CDR1 ENHRY, CDR2 SYGVKD. The V gene end was trimmed by 2 bases and the J gene end by 3 bases; junction bases not matched to a gene: 6. The CDR3 consists of 15 residues. For the CDR3, the DNA is TGTGCCATCAGTGAGCCAGCGGGGAGGGAAGAGACCCAGTACTTC. Translating it yields CAISEPAGREETQYF.

CDR3 region: CASSPSSGGYNEQFF. CDR3 sequence (DNA): TGTGCCAGCAGTCCCTCTAGCGGGGGTTACAATGAGCAGTTCTTC. J is TRBJ2-1 and V is TRBV27; 10 bases match TRBD2. The CDR3 has 15 amino acids. The trim removed 5 bases at V and 4 bases at J, leaving 5 bases unmatched. The V gene's germline CDR1 is MNHEY and CDR2 SMNVEV (reference sequence).

The CDR3 bases are TGTGCCAGCAGCCCCGCGTCAACGAGAAAGAACACTGAAGCTTTCTTT. Its protein product is CASSPASTRKNTEAFF. The chain links TRBV11-1 to TRBJ1-1; unclear D gene. Looked up from germline, CDR1 is SGHAT and CDR2 is FQDESV (reference sequence). This CDR3 region has 16 residues. Trimming removed 5 bases from V and 1 base from J, with 17 bases in between.

This chain joins TRBV12-3 or TRBV12-4 and TRBJ2-1; 8 bases are a match to TRBD2. J lost 12 bases, V lost 6 bases, and 10 bases had no gene match. The CDR3 consists of 13 residues. In DNA form, the CDR3 reads TGTGCCAGCAGGCAGTCCGGGACTAGTATGCAGTTCTTC. Protein: CASRQSGTSMQFF.

The chain has TRBV9 and TRBJ2-1; weak D call: TRBD1 (5 bases). Germline V gene data show CDR1 as SGDLS and CDR2 as YYNGEE. The CDR3 sequence is 15 residues long. Trimming took 0 bases from V and 3 from J, leaving 10 bases between them. In nucleotides, the CDR3 is TGTGCCAGCAGCGTAGAGGGCAGGGTCTACAATGAGCAGTTCTTC. It yields the protein CASSVEGRVYNEQFF.